This TCR beta chain appears in the sequencing data of a study of identical twins. With regard to this clonotype: The target antigen is unknown.

V was pared by 2 bases and J by 13 bases, with 24 bases between. From germline, CDR1 is SGHTA and CDR2 FQGNSA. The CDR3 loop spans 16 amino acids. Overall study results and limits: Because invariant MAIT and iNKT cells could be present, zero-insertion analyses could be partly confounded. With monozygotic twins, out-of-frame TCR alpha sharing exceeded what models estimated.

Template switching supplied a universal primer site; unique molecular identifiers were carried on the cDNA. Via MiXCR, TCRdb re-called the 5' RACE reads, giving one row per CDR3 protein. This table has 1.5 million to 2 million distinct CDR3 sequences, less than 40% appearing once. This clonotype was obtained from a newborn girl in good health. The chain couples TRBV7-2 to TRBJ2-1; weak D call: TRBD2 (6 bases). Material: cord blood. In nucleotides, the CDR3 is TGTGCCAGCAGCTTATCCCTAGCGAAGAATCAAGAGACCCAGTTCTTC. It specifies CASSLSLAKNQETQFF.